A selection of T cell receptor beta chains follows, all from one sample in a study of blood T cell repertoires in COVID-19. The data were produced by immunoSEQ multiplex PCR, yet TCRdb's version contains in-frame clones alone and is incomplete. Of roughly 230,000 clones listed, approximately 85% are singletons. Sequences were obtained from peripheral blood. The receptors originated from a middle-aged man with acute or convalescent COVID-19. CDR3s leave out the opening cysteine and the closing phenylalanine or tryptophan.

j_call v_call cdr3_aa
TRBJ2-5 TRBV30 AWRQATGIGETQY
TRBJ2-7 TRBV29-1 SVHEPRTPFEQY
TRBJ2-3 TRBV30 AWELGPTDTQY
TRBJ1-1 TRBV19 ASRPLPTGDRTEAF
TRBJ2-2 TRBV6-5 ASSSPGGRVWELF
TRBJ2-5 TRBV13 ASSPSEQETQY
TRBJ2-1 TRBV4-2 ASSQTGTSGANEQF
TRBJ1-5 TRBV19 ASSIGDRGSQPQH
TRBJ1-2 TRBV6-2/TRBV6-3 ASSYGAAGYGYT
TRBJ1-1 TRBV18 ASSPRQGWGKNTEAF
TRBJ2-4 TRBV7-3 ASSDPGQGKNIQY
TRBJ2-2 TRBV2 ASSGLTVNTGELF
TRBJ1-1 TRBV6-5 ASSLRGYTEAF
TRBJ1-2 TRBV5-6 ASSPGTYGYT
TRBJ1-2 TRBV5-1 ASSLVTANYGYT
TRBJ2-2 TRBV21-1 ASSKIDTGELF
TRBJ1-2 TRBV5-6 ASSLTGVGYGYT
TRBJ2-3 TRBV11-2 ASSSRGITDTQY
TRBJ2-7 TRBV6-5 ASSYSRQGAINEQY
TRBJ1-1 TRBV18 ASSPSLGNTEAF
TRBJ1-2 TRBV3-1/TRBV3-2 ASSPQGLGRDGYT
TRBJ1-1 TRBV4-3 ASSQGEGTSGTEAF
TRBJ2-3 TRBV5-1 ASSLGYGGASTDTQY
TRBJ1-2 TRBV28 ASWGDRVYGYT
TRBJ2-1 TRBV2 ASSEALDSYNEQF
TRBJ1-6 TRBV7-8 ASSLGGGVGSPLH